This T cell receptor beta chain was sequenced in a study of PD-L1 blockade in urothelial cancer. Study-wide results and caveats: Lower than median blood TCR clonality before treatment predicted better survival. Greater 3-week expansion of tumor-associated blood clones was recorded for durable-benefit patients.

What went into each PCR as a spike was synthetic TCR analog templates. Here immunoSEQ multiplex PCR was the method, and the copy in TCRdb shows in-frame clones only, minus some. The sample includes approximately 79,000 clones, 75% to 90% seen only once; the top ten take 5% to 6%. Germline V gene data show CDR1 as MGHDK and CDR2 as SYGVNS. The CDR3 loop spans 15 amino acids. With 6 bases removed from V and 3 bases from J, the gap between germline ends came to 17 bases. To note about this clone: Its target is not known.

The material was PBMCs, obtained around atezolizumab (anti-PD-L1) treatment. This clonotype was sampled from a woman in her seventies with urothelial cancer. V usage is TRBV25-1 and J usage is TRBJ2-5; D possibly corresponds to TRBD1 (6 bases). CDR3 coding DNA: TGTGCCAGCAGATCTCCCCGGGCAGGGGAAGAGACCCAGTACTTC. It encodes CASRSPRAGEETQYF. The complete variable domain, with remaining parts taken from reference TRBV25-1 and TRBJ2-5, reads EADIYQTPRYLVIGTGKKITLECSQTMGHDKMYWYQQDPGMELHLIHYSYGVNSTEKGDLSSESTVSRIRTEHFPLTLESARPSHTSQYLCASRSPRAGEETQYFGPGTRLLVL.